This T cell receptor beta chain was profiled in a study of T cell changes during pregnancy in multiple sclerosis. The CDR3 has 17 residues. The germline V and J ends were trimmed by 3 bases and 2 bases, with 16 bases remaining between them. Germline V lookup: CDR1 LNHDA, CDR2 SQIVND (reference sequence). Produced via immunoSEQ multiplex PCR; TCRdb's table is partial and in-frame only. Counted here are just under 100,000 clones, over 85% occurring once; the ten biggest clones make up about 0.95%. This TCR came from a female donor with multiple sclerosis, enrolled in a pregnancy study. The sample in question was peripheral blood, obtained after pregnancy. The chain is built from TRBV19 and TRBJ1-4, with a possible D match to TRBD1 (5 bases). The CDR3 nucleotides are TGTGCCAGTAGTATGGAAAGTGCAGGGCCCACTAATGAAAAACTGTTTTTT. Residues: CASSMESAGPTNEKLFF.